The clone carrying this T cell receptor beta chain was seen ten or more times. This record comes from a study of regulatory T cells in long-lasting Graves disease. Time point reported: persistent/refractory GD, antithyroid drugs over 5 years with positive TRAb. PBMC-extracted RNA yielded the TCR library. V shed 2 bases, J shed 5 bases, and the junction held 4 bases outside the gene matches. Germline-derived CDR1 and CDR2 are SGDLS and YYNGEE. This CDR3 comprises 14 residues. Construction of TCR beta libraries relied on iRepertoire HTBI primers and on Arm-PCR targeting CDR3 regions. TCRdb reprocessed the multiplex PCR reads via MiXCR and lists one record per CDR3 protein. The sample records 400,000 to 500,000 distinct CDR3 sequences, 20% to 25% being singletons.

The sequence derives from a female donor with Graves disease. The V call is TRBV9, the J call TRBJ2-5; 9 bases are shared with TRBD1. Sequenced here: peripheral blood mononuclear cells (PBMCs), sampled when the disease was refractory, from a patient treated with antithyroid drugs. The chain's CDR3 is CASSVGDRAETQYF. CDR3 DNA sequence: TGTGCCAGCAGCGTGGGGGACAGGGCTGAGACCCAGTACTTC.